The 19 T cell receptor beta chains below come from one sample, sequenced in a study of response to subunit inactivated influenza vaccine. TCRdb reanalysed the RT-PCR reads using MiXCR and keeps one entry per CDR3 protein. The sample has a few hundred thousand distinct CDR3 sequences; roughly 15% are singletons. Sequenced here: PBMCs from blood, sampled about 12 days after vaccination. The origin of the receptors is a man aged 50 or older who received an inactivated influenza vaccine.

This clonotype was observed a few times. The rearrangement uses TRBV20-1 and TRBJ2-7, with 7 bases fitting TRBD2. The ends lost 2 bases at V and 1 base at J; junction bases unmatched: 8. Germline V gene lookup returns CDR1 DFQATT and CDR2 SNEGSKA (reference sequence). The CDR3 has 15 amino acids. The CDR3 DNA reads as TGCAGTGCTAGAAGACTAGCTCCCCTTTCCTACGAGCAGTACTTC. Protein sequence: CSARRLAPLSYEQYF.

This clonotype showed up just a few times. The rearrangement links TRBV5-1 to TRBJ1-5; TRBD1 matches 9 bases. CDR3 length: 14 amino acids. The J segment lost 6 bases and the V segment lost 4 bases, leaving 5 bases of the junction unmatched. The germline CDR1 and CDR2 sequences are SGHRS and YFSETQ. CDR3: CASSPKTGGQPQHF. CDR3 in DNA: TGCGCCAGCAGCCCTAAGACAGGGGGTCAGCCCCAGCATTTT.

The genes are TRBV20-1 and TRBJ2-7, with D uncertain. Germline V CDR1 and CDR2: DFQATT, SNEGSKA (reference sequence). V was cut by 6 bases and J by 7 bases, with 19 bases left in between. This CDR3 has 13 amino acids. CDR3 sequence: CSASDPNLGEQYF. CDR3 bases: TGCAGTGCCTCGGACCCAAACCTAGGGGAGCAGTACTTC.

This clonotype was counted a few times. CDR3 loop: CASRLAGVEQYF. The CDR3 nucleotides are TGTGCCAGCAGACTAGCAGGGGTCGAGCAGTACTTC. This chain connects TRBV12-3 or TRBV12-4 to TRBJ2-7; the D gene could be TRBD1 or TRBD2 (6 bases each). The CDR3 has 12 residues. Deletions cut 6 bases from V and 6 bases from J, with 12 bases between.

The chain joins TRBV5-1 to TRBJ1-1; 8 nucleotides agree with TRBD1. The germline V gene has CDR1 SGHRS and CDR2 YFSETQ. Trimming at V came to 4 bases and at J to 6 bases, leaving 8 bases not matched to a gene. CDR3 size: 14 residues. The CDR3 DNA reads as TGCGCCAGCAGCCCGACAGGGGCCGGGTCTGAAGCTTTCTTT. Protein sequence: CASSPTGAGSEAFF.

This clonotype was counted only a few times. The chain uses TRBV18 and TRBJ2-7; a possible D gene is TRBD1 (5 bases). The V gene lost 1 base and the J gene lost 2 bases, with 6 bases spanning the gap. The germline CDR1 and CDR2 sequences are KGHSH and LQKENI. The CDR3 has 13 residues. CDR3 in amino acids: CASSPQTAYEQYF. The CDR3 DNA sequence: TGTGCCAGCTCACCACAGACAGCCTACGAGCAGTACTTC.

The V and J genes are TRBV29-1 and TRBJ1-2; weak D call: TRBD1 (5 bases). Trimming stripped 5 bases from V and 7 bases from J, with 14 bases between. CDR1 SQVTM and CDR2 ANQGSEA come from the germline V gene. The CDR3 covers 12 residues. CDR3 in amino acids: CSVTRGRSGYTF. The CDR3 region has the DNA TGCAGCGTTACTCGGGGGAGAAGTGGCTACACCTTC.

V gene TRBV20-1 combines with J gene TRBJ2-7; 10 nucleotides align to TRBD2. The CDR3 has 15 amino acids. Germline values: CDR1 DFQATT, CDR2 SNEGSKA (reference sequence). Trimming cost V 3 bases and J 0 bases; bases outside gene matches: 5. The CDR3 reads CSARSGLASSYEQYF. The CDR3 region has the DNA TGCAGTGCTAGGTCGGGACTAGCGAGCTCCTACGAGCAGTACTTC.

This clonotype was counted between two and nine times. This rearrangement joins TRBV7-2 to TRBJ1-6, with a tentative D call TRBD1 (5 bases). Germline V CDR1 and CDR2: SGHTA, FQGNSA. Between the trimmed V and J ends, which lost 1 base and 2 bases, there was a span of 6 bases. This CDR3 region has 15 residues. This CDR3 is CASSLEGTYNSPLHF. CDR3 in DNA: TGTGCCAGCAGCTTAGAGGGGACCTATAATTCACCCCTCCACTTT.

The count of this clonotype is one. The rearrangement joins TRBV19 to TRBJ2-1; D is ambiguous. The CDR3 sequence is 13 residues long. Deletions cut 0 bases from V and 6 bases from J, with 6 bases between. Per germline, CDR1 LNHDA and CDR2 SQIVND (reference sequence). Here the CDR3 DNA reads TGTGCCAGTAGTATAGACCTAGGCAATGAGCAGTTCTTC. It translates to CASSIDLGNEQFF.

This clonotype was detected a few times. This rearrangement joins TRBV29-1 to TRBJ2-3; D is ambiguous. Germline loops: CDR1 SQVTM, CDR2 ANQGSEA. The ends were cut back, 5 bases at V and 0 bases at J, with 6 bases in the middle. The CDR3 runs 12 residues. CDR3 DNA: TGCAGCGTTCTACCTAGCACAGATACGCAGTATTTT. Amino acids: CSVLPSTDTQYF.

With regard to this clonotype: A much larger clone lies a single base off, so this may be a read error. The chain has TRBV11-1 and TRBJ2-5; maybe TRBD2 (5 bases). In germline, CDR1 is SGHAT, CDR2 FQDESV (reference sequence). CDR3 length: 13 residues. V lost 6 bases and J 0 bases, leaving 8 bases between the germline ends. The CDR3, as DNA: TGTGCCAGCAGTTCCGGGAACCAAGAGACCCAGTACTTC. This translates into CASSSGNQETQYF.

This clonotype was observed many times. The chain is built from TRBV6-6 and TRBJ2-7; possibly TRBD1 for D (7 bases). This CDR3 comprises 14 residues. V was trimmed by 7 bases and J by 1 base, leaving 14 bases between them. Germline V gene lookup returns CDR1 MNHNY and CDR2 SVGAGI (reference sequence). The CDR3 sequence: CASTGGFGSYEQYF. The CDR3, as DNA: TGTGCCAGCACAGGGGGGTTCGGGTCCTACGAGCAGTACTTC.

This clonotype occurred many times. CDR3: CASSPTGDEQFF. The CDR3 DNA is TGTGCCAGCTCACCGACAGGGGATGAGCAGTTCTTC. The chain combines TRBV18 with TRBJ2-1; TRBD1 matches at 8 bases. This CDR3 is 12 amino acids long. Germline CDR1 KGHSH, CDR2 LQKENI. With V trimmed by 3 bases and J by 8 bases, 0 bases remained unmatched.

In its sample, this clonotype was seen a few times. The CDR3 here is CASSFLPGQGADTQYF. The CDR3 DNA reads TGTGCCAGCAGCTTTCTCCCGGGACAGGGAGCAGATACGCAGTATTTT. This chain uses TRBV7-9 with TRBJ2-3, with TRBD1 identical over 9 bases. Germline CDR1 is SEHNR and CDR2 is FQNEAQ (reference sequence). The CDR3 extends over 16 amino acids. V was clipped by 3 bases and J by 4 bases; unmatched bases: 8.

This chain uses TRBV20-1 with TRBJ2-3; 9 bases line up with TRBD1. The junction had 4 bases not matched to a gene; V was cut back by 3 bases and J by 3 bases. Per germline, CDR1 DFQATT and CDR2 SNEGSKA (reference sequence). This CDR3 region has 14 residues. CDR3 in amino acids: CSASRTGVTDTQYF. Here the CDR3 DNA reads TGCAGTGCTAGCAGGACAGGGGTTACAGATACGCAGTATTTT.

This clonotype was observed a few times. The V gene is TRBV5-8, the J gene TRBJ2-4; 9 bases fit TRBD1. This CDR3 is 15 amino acids long. CDR1 is SGHTS and CDR2 is YDEGEE in the germline V gene. With 1 base clipped from V and 4 bases from J, the junction kept 3 bases outside the gene matches. The CDR3, as DNA: TGTGCCAGCAGCTTGCCTGGGACAGGGAAAAACATTCAGTACTTC. It is translated as CASSLPGTGKNIQYF.

This clonotype was seen just once. The chain joins TRBV7-6 to TRBJ2-2; D possibly uses TRBD1 or TRBD2 (6 bases each). The CDR3 spans 15 residues. The V end was cut by 5 bases, the J end by 7 bases, with 17 bases between. The germline V gene has CDR1 SGHVS and CDR2 FNYEAQ. The CDR3 coding sequence is TGTGCCAGCAGCACCCAAGGGGGGTTTGACGGGGAGCTGTTTTTT. This translates into CASSTQGGFDGELFF.

This clonotype was counted a few times. The chain has TRBV6-2 or TRBV6-3 and TRBJ2-7; 9 nucleotides line up with TRBD2. V lost 6 bases, J lost 2 bases, and 17 bases stayed unmatched. Germline V gene lookup returns CDR1 MNHEY and CDR2 SVGEGT. This CDR3 has 18 residues. Here the CDR3 DNA reads TGTGCCAGCAGGGGACTACGTAGCGGGAGCCTTCCGACCTACGAGCAGTACTTC. Its protein product is CASRGLRSGSLPTYEQYF.